A single sample is the source of the 32 T cell receptor beta chains below, sequenced in a study of CD8+ T cells in alopecia areata. Reverse transcription of extracted RNA yielded cDNA, which provided the sequencing template. The method was immunoSEQ multiplex PCR; TCRdb's version includes in-frame clones alone and lacks a portion of them. The table lists 160,000 or so clones, 65% of them singletons, with about 0.94% in the top ten. The treatment is: oral pan-JAK inhibitor, 5-10 mg twice daily. Material: CD4+ T cells sorted from blood, obtained at week 4, from a patient treated with tofacitinib. These receptors were collected from a human donor with alopecia areata.

V is TRBV2 and J is TRBJ2-2; D perhaps matches TRBD1 (6 bases). The V gene's germline CDR1 is SNHLY and CDR2 FYNNEI. There are 17 residues in the CDR3. V was clipped by 6 bases and J by 4 bases, with 21 bases between them. The CDR3 DNA follows: TGTGCCAGCAGGGGTATCGCATGGACAGTTCGCACCGGGGAGCTGTTTTTT. It is translated as CASRGIAWTVRTGELFF.

The chain joins TRBV4-2 to TRBJ2-7; tentatively, D is TRBD1 (6 bases). Germline CDR1 is LGHNA and CDR2 is YNFKEQ. V was clipped by 0 bases and J by 4 bases, with 7 bases between them. The CDR3 loop spans 13 amino acids. The CDR3 sequence: CASSQDRGYEQYF. The CDR3 nucleotides read TGTGCCAGCAGCCAAGACAGGGGTTACGAGCAGTACTTC.

V is TRBV29-1 and J is TRBJ1-1; unclear D gene. This CDR3 comprises 10 residues. Trimming removed 4 bases from V and 3 bases from J, with 3 bases in between. The germline V gene has CDR1 SQVTM and CDR2 ANQGSEA. This CDR3 reads CSVVYTEAFF. The CDR3 nucleotides are TGCAGCGTTGTGTACACTGAAGCTTTCTTT.

This clone has only one observation. The V call is TRBV13, the J call TRBJ2-7; D is unresolved. This CDR3 spans 11 amino acids. V was pared by 5 bases and J by 7 bases, with 9 bases between. CDR1 and CDR2 (germline): PRHDT, FYEKMQ (reference sequence). CDR3 bases: TGTGCCAGCAGCCGAATAAGGGAGCAGTACTTC. Encoded protein: CASSRIREQYF. The full variable domain, completed using reference TRBV13 and TRBJ2-7, is AAGVIQSPRHLIKEKRETATLKCYPIPRHDTVYWYQQGPGQDPQFLISFYEKMQSDKGSIPDRFSAQQFSDYHSELNMSSLELGDSALYFCASSRIREQYFGPGTRLTVT.

The genes are TRBV30 and TRBJ1-5; the D is unclear. The CDR3 runs 15 residues. V shed 1 base and J shed 3 bases, with 13 bases lying between them. Looked up from germline, CDR1 is GTSNPN and CDR2 is SVGIG (reference sequence). CDR3 sequence (DNA): TGTGCCTGGAGTGAGGGAAGGTCCTTCAATCAGCCCCAGCATTTT. Translation gives CAWSEGRSFNQPQHF. The entire variable domain, with the rest obtained from reference TRBV30 and TRBJ1-5, is as follows: SQTIHQWPATLVQPVGSPLSLECTVEGTSNPNLYWYRQAAGRGLQLLFYSVGIGQISSEVPQNLSASRPQDRQFILSSKKLLLSDSGFYLCAWSEGRSFNQPQHFGDGTRLSIL.

In its sample, this clone was seen a few times. V gene TRBV27 combines with J gene TRBJ2-4, with D maybe TRBD1 (5 bases). This CDR3 comprises 16 residues. CDR1 and CDR2 from the germline V gene are MNHEY and SMNVEV (reference sequence). Trimming took 5 bases from V and 0 from J, leaving 14 bases between them. CDR3 in amino acids: CASSPRGRVAKNIQYF. CDR3 coding DNA: TGTGCCAGCAGTCCTCGAGGCAGGGTAGCCAAAAACATTCAGTACTTC.

Worth noting for this clone: Other DNA sequences of this sample code for an identical CDR3. The V and J genes are TRBV30 and TRBJ1-5; the D is unclear. The CDR3 totals 13 residues. Germline V gene sequence: CDR1 GTSNPN, CDR2 SVGIG (reference sequence). Trimming removed 1 base from V and 0 bases from J, with 4 bases in between. CDR3 protein: CAWSANSNQPQHF. In DNA form, the CDR3 reads TGTGCCTGGAGTGCAAATAGCAATCAGCCCCAGCATTTT.

V is TRBV19 and J is TRBJ1-1; maybe TRBD1 (6 bases). The CDR3 has 13 residues. Germline CDR1 LNHDA, CDR2 SQIVND (reference sequence). The V end was cut by 7 bases, the J end by 5 bases, with 14 bases between. CDR3 DNA: TGTGCCAGTAACCCCACAGGGAGAACTGAAGCTTTCTTT. Translation gives CASNPTGRTEAFF.

CDR3 nucleotide sequence: TGTGCCAGCAGCCCGAGGTCACAGAACTATGGCTACACCTTC. Its protein product is CASSPRSQNYGYTF. V usage is TRBV14 and J usage is TRBJ1-2; no clear D. CDR1 is SGHDN, CDR2 FVKESK, per germline. V shed 4 bases and J shed 2 bases, with 11 bases lying between them. The CDR3 sequence is 14 residues long.

The CDR3 sequence is CASSSLGAGELFF. CDR3 nucleotide sequence: TGTGCCAGCAGCTCACTAGGGGCCGGGGAGCTGTTTTTT. The V call is TRBV13, the J call TRBJ2-2; D is possibly TRBD1 or TRBD2 (5 bases each). V lost 4 bases, J lost 6 bases, and 9 bases lay in between. This CDR3 has 13 residues. Per the germline V gene, CDR1 is PRHDT and CDR2 is FYEKMQ (reference sequence).

DNA of the CDR3: TGTGCCAGCAGCCCGCCCCTAGCGCCGGAGACCCAGTACTTC. Translated, it gives CASSPPLAPETQYF. This chain links TRBV4-2 with TRBJ2-5; D is perhaps TRBD2 (6 bases). The CDR3 length is 14 residues. V dropped 4 bases and J dropped 5 bases, with 14 bases sitting between them. Germline CDR1 is LGHNA and CDR2 is YNFKEQ.

The V call is TRBV7-8, the J call TRBJ2-7, with D maybe TRBD1 (5 bases). Germline values: CDR1 SGHVS, CDR2 FQNEAQ. The CDR3 totals 14 residues. The ends were cut back, 5 bases at V and 3 bases at J, with 14 bases in the middle. The CDR3 sequence is CASSPETVIYEQYF. CDR3 nucleotide sequence: TGTGCCAGCAGCCCGGAGACAGTTATCTACGAGCAGTACTTC.

J is TRBJ1-6 and V is TRBV27, with 7 bases identical to TRBD1. Trimming removed 5 bases from V and 5 bases from J; junction bases left unmatched: 6. Germline V gives CDR1 MNHEY, CDR2 SMNVEV (reference sequence). This CDR3 region has 15 residues. The CDR3 sequence is CASSPIDRDNSPLHF. The DNA for the CDR3 is TGTGCCAGCAGTCCAATAGACAGGGATAATTCACCCCTCCACTTT.

V gene TRBV7-9 combines with J gene TRBJ2-3; 7 positions match TRBD1. Germline V gives CDR1 SEHNR, CDR2 FQNEAQ (reference sequence). Germline trimming cut 2 bases from V and 13 bases from J; bases unmatched to any gene: 12. The CDR3 spans 14 residues. The chain's CDR3 is CASSLQVPGTVEYF. The CDR3 region has the DNA TGTGCCAGCAGCTTACAAGTCCCCGGGACAGTCGAGTATTTT.

The rearrangement links TRBV29-1 to TRBJ1-5; a possible D gene is TRBD1 (5 bases). Per germline, CDR1 SQVTM and CDR2 ANQGSEA. V was shortened by 6 bases and J by 0 bases, with 9 bases between the two germline ends. The CDR3 has 13 amino acids. The CDR3 loop is CSVQENSNQPQHF. The CDR3 coding sequence is TGCAGCGTACAGGAGAATAGCAATCAGCCCCAGCATTTT.

This clone has just one count. The chain recombines TRBV29-1 with TRBJ2-5; D ambiguous. Between the trimmed V and J ends, which lost 5 bases and 5 bases, there was a span of 12 bases. The germline V gene has CDR1 SQVTM and CDR2 ANQGSEA. The CDR3 totals 12 residues. The CDR3 loop reads CSVRRISETQYF. In nucleotides, the CDR3 is TGCAGCGTTCGGCGGATTAGCGAGACCCAGTACTTC. The full variable domain, rest sourced from reference TRBV29-1 and TRBJ2-5, is SAVISQKPSRDICQRGTSLTIQCQVDSQVTMMFWYRQQPGQSLTLIATANQGSEATYESGFVIDKFPISRPNLTFSTLTVSNMSPEDSSIYLCSVRRISETQYFGPGTRLLVL.

This clone appeared a few times. V gene TRBV30 combines with J gene TRBJ1-2, with a possible D match to TRBD1 (5 bases). Trimming left V 0 bases short and J 1 base short, with 9 bases between. The CDR3 consists of 14 residues. Germline assignment: CDR1 GTSNPN and CDR2 SVGIG (reference sequence). CDR3 coding DNA: TGTGCCTGGAGTGTGGAGGGGCTTAACTATGGCTACACCTTC. This encodes CAWSVEGLNYGYTF.

This clone turned up a few times. V gene TRBV5-1 combines with J gene TRBJ1-1; D call uncertain. V was clipped by 4 bases and J by 7 bases, with 8 bases between them. CDR3 length equals 11 residues. Germline assignment: CDR1 SGHRS and CDR2 YFSETQ. The chain's CDR3 is CASSREGEAFF. The CDR3 DNA reads as TGCGCCAGCAGCCGCGAGGGTGAAGCTTTCTTT. The full variable domain, in which reference TRBV5-1 and TRBJ1-1 provide the parts outside the CDR3, is KAGVTQTPRYLIKTRGQQVTLSCSPISGHRSVSWYQQTPGQGLQFLFEYFSETQRNKGNFPGRFSGRQFSNSRSEMNVSTLELGDSALYLCASSREGEAFFGQGTRLTVV.

The chain couples TRBV5-1 to TRBJ1-1; D is perhaps TRBD1 (6 bases). The CDR3 sequence is 14 residues long. CDR1 is SGHRS, CDR2 YFSETQ, per germline. V shed 4 bases and J shed 5 bases, with 15 bases lying between them. For the CDR3, the DNA is TGCGCCAGCAGCAAGGGGGATTCGGGGACTGAAGCTTTCTTT. Its translation: CASSKGDSGTEAFF.

This chain joins TRBV7-3 and TRBJ2-4; D is perhaps TRBD1 (5 bases). Between the trimmed V and J ends, which lost 4 bases and 9 bases, there was a span of 13 bases. CDR3 length: 13 amino acids. Germline V gene data show CDR1 as SGHTA and CDR2 as FQGTGA. The CDR3 sequence: CASSSGQLSIQYF. Here the CDR3 DNA reads TGTGCCAGCAGCTCAGGACAACTTAGCATTCAGTACTTC.

This chain uses TRBV29-1 with TRBJ2-3; 7 bases fit TRBD2. Per the germline V gene, CDR1 is SQVTM and CDR2 is ANQGSEA. V shed 4 bases, J shed 1 base, and the junction held 8 bases outside the gene matches. There are 15 residues in the CDR3. CDR3 nucleotide sequence: TGCAGCGTTGCCGTTATCGCGGGGGGCACAGATACGCAGTATTTT. Its protein is CSVAVIAGGTDTQYF.

The table lists this clone with a few counts. This chain uses TRBV5-4 with TRBJ1-3; TRBD1 agrees at 8 bases. The germline V gene has CDR1 SGHNT and CDR2 YYREEE (reference sequence). The CDR3 consists of 14 residues. V lost 5 bases, J lost 2 bases, and 3 bases stayed unmatched. As DNA, the CDR3 is TGTGCCAGCAGTCCAGGGGGCCCTGGAAACACCATATATTTT. Residues: CASSPGGPGNTIYF.

J is TRBJ2-7 and V is TRBV6-1; 9 bases line up with TRBD1. The CDR3 is 14 residues long. The V gene end was trimmed by 6 bases and the J gene end by 5 bases; junction bases not matched to a gene: 8. The germline V gene has CDR1 MNHNS and CDR2 SASEGT. CDR3 DNA: TGTGCCAGCAGGGCGGTTGGACAGGGGAACGAGCAGTACTTC. As protein: CASRAVGQGNEQYF.

The V and J genes are TRBV19 and TRBJ2-6; D gene ambiguous. The CDR3 spans 14 residues. From germline, CDR1 is LNHDA and CDR2 SQIVND (reference sequence). V was shortened by 5 bases and J by 1 base, with 6 bases between the two germline ends. In DNA form, the CDR3 reads TGTGCCAGTAGTCCCTTGTCTGGGGCCAACGTCCTGACTTTC. This sequence encodes CASSPLSGANVLTF. Complete variable domain (other parts from reference TRBV19 and TRBJ2-6): DGGITQSPKYLFRKEGQNVTLSCEQNLNHDAMYWYRQDPGQGLRLIYYSQIVNDFQKGDIAEGYSVSREKKESFPLTVTSAQKNPTAFYLCASSPLSGANVLTFGAGSRLTVL.

This clone was observed a handful of times. J is TRBJ1-1 and V is TRBV30, with D possibly TRBD1 on 6 matching bases. The ends were cut back, 5 bases at V and 1 base at J, with 17 bases in the middle. The CDR3 length is 15 residues. The germline V gene has CDR1 GTSNPN and CDR2 SVGIG (reference sequence). The DNA for the CDR3 is TGTGCCTGGTCGACCAGGACAGCCAGGAACACTGAAGCTTTCTTT. It codes for CAWSTRTARNTEAFF. Combining the CDR3 with reference TRBV30 and TRBJ1-1 gives the whole variable domain SQTIHQWPATLVQPVGSPLSLECTVEGTSNPNLYWYRQAAGRGLQLLFYSVGIGQISSEVPQNLSASRPQDRQFILSSKKLLLSDSGFYLCAWSTRTARNTEAFFGQGTRLTVV.

CDR3 sequence reads: CASSQNRRVVWYGYTF. For the CDR3, the DNA is TGCGCCAGCAGCCAAAATCGGAGGGTGGTTTGGTATGGCTACACCTTC. The chain employs TRBV4-3 and TRBJ1-2, with D unclear. The CDR3 is made up of 16 amino acids. Germline lookup yields CDR1 LGHNA and CDR2 YSLEER. Trimming cost V 2 bases and J 5 bases, with 18 bases left between them.

The chain couples TRBV10-2 to TRBJ2-7, with D tentatively TRBD1 or TRBD2 (6 bases each). CDR1 and CDR2 (germline): WSHSY, SAAADI. V dropped 7 bases and J dropped 7 bases, with 14 bases sitting between them. The CDR3 is made up of 12 amino acids. The CDR3 reads CASTLGGGEQYF. CDR3 nucleotide sequence: TGCGCCAGCACCCTGGGGGGCGGGGAGCAGTACTTC.

This clone has just one count. The chain couples TRBV29-1 to TRBJ2-2; the D call may be TRBD1 or TRBD2 (5 bases each). V lost 7 bases and J 6 bases, leaving 15 bases between the germline ends. The CDR3 extends over 13 amino acids. The germline V gene has CDR1 SQVTM and CDR2 ANQGSEA. The CDR3 DNA follows: TGCAGCGCCGGGACGGTTCAGGCCGGGGAGCTGTTTTTT. Its protein product is CSAGTVQAGELFF.

To note about this clone: Mismatch with germline at one junction end may stem from a read error. This chain joins TRBV15 and TRBJ1-1; 7 positions match TRBD1. CDR3 size: 13 residues. CDR1 is LNHNV and CDR2 is YYDKDF in the germline V gene (reference sequence). CDR3 coding DNA: TGTGTCACCAGGCAGGGGGTCAGGACTGAAGCTTTCTTT. It codes for CVTRQGVRTEAFF.

This clone was observed a handful of times. The rearrangement links TRBV18 to TRBJ1-2, with D perhaps matching TRBD1 (6 bases). The CDR3 length is 15 residues. Germline V gene lookup returns CDR1 KGHSH and CDR2 LQKENI. Trimming stripped 0 bases from V and 8 bases from J, with 16 bases between. This CDR3 is CASSPPRGQGIGYTF. DNA of the CDR3: TGTGCCAGCTCACCACCCCGGGGGCAGGGTATCGGCTACACCTTC.

The chain recombines TRBV5-6 with TRBJ1-2, with D unclear. Germline V gene lookup returns CDR1 SGHDT and CDR2 YYEEEE. The CDR3 is made up of 14 amino acids. Trimming cost V 4 bases and J 3 bases, with 13 bases left between them. The CDR3 region has the DNA TGTGCCAGCAGCCATTGGGCAATCGACTATGGCTACACCTTC. The encoded protein is CASSHWAIDYGYTF. Full variable domain (rest looked up from reference TRBV5-6 and TRBJ1-2): DAGVTQSPTHLIKTRGQQVTLRCSPKSGHDTVSWYQQALGQGPQFIFQYYEEEERQRGNFPDRFSGHQFPNYSSELNVNALLLGDSALYLCASSHWAIDYGYTFGSGTRLTVV.

The gene calls are TRBV29-1 and TRBJ2-7; 10 nucleotides align to TRBD1. Trimming at V came to 4 bases and at J to 2 bases, leaving 5 bases not matched to a gene. The CDR3 sequence is 14 residues long. Germline CDR1 SQVTM, CDR2 ANQGSEA. CDR3 nucleotides: TGCAGCGTTGGGGACAGGGGCTTAACCTACGAGCAGTACTTC. This encodes CSVGDRGLTYEQYF.